The 8 T cell receptor delta chains below all came from one sample that was sequenced in a study of gamma-delta T cells after stem cell transplantation. TCRdb re-processed the RT-PCR reads via CATT. The sample lists 960 or so delta-chain clones; 3% to 4% were seen once. Sequencing was performed on gamma-delta T cells. Every receptor here comes from a human donor. It is not recorded whose cells these are; they may come from a transplant donor.

Remarks on this clone: This likely reflects a read error, since a far larger clone is one base away. V usage is TRDV2 and J usage is TRDJ1; TRDD3 might be the D (5 bases). V was pared by 3 bases and J by 4 bases, with 17 bases between. The germline V gene encodes CDR1 GEAIGNYY and CDR2 EKD. CDR3 length equals 15 residues. For the CDR3, the DNA is TGTGCCTGTGACGCCGCGGGGACACCGGGCGATAAACTCATCTTT. Translated, it gives CACDAAGTPGDKLIF.

As for this clone: The protein TCRdb lists belongs to a much larger clone and differs from this DNA's translation at residue 10, which points to a read error; the protein shown is made from the DNA. Additional DNA sequences in this sample encode the identical CDR3. The J gene is TRDJ1, the V gene TRDV2; possibly TRDD3 for D (5 bases). Germline-derived CDR1 and CDR2 are GEAIGNYY and EKD. The CDR3 loop spans 14 amino acids. V shed 3 bases and J shed 7 bases, with 17 bases lying between them. The CDR3 nucleotides are TGTGCCTGTGACCTCCTTTCCGACACTGGTAAACTCATCTTT. Its protein is CACDLLSDTGKLIF.

This clone has a handful of counts. The protein given by TCRdb reflects a much larger clone and differs at residue 3 from this DNA's translation, likely from a read error; the protein shown is the DNA's translation. The V and J genes are TRDV2 and TRDJ1; D is ambiguous. The CDR3 runs 14 residues. CDR1 is GEAIGNYY, CDR2 EKD, per germline. In DNA, the CDR3 is TGTGCCCGTGACCTCCTTTCCGACACCGATAAACTCATCTTT. Protein sequence: CARDLLSDTDKLIF.

This clone occurred a few times. TCRdb lists the protein of a much larger clone for this DNA, which differs at residue 16, so this is likely a read error; the protein given here is translated from the DNA itself. V usage is TRDV2 and J usage is TRDJ1; TRDD3 matches 10 bases. Per germline, CDR1 GEAIGNYY and CDR2 EKD. CDR3 size: 18 residues. The CDR3 region is CACDTVPTGGSDTDKPIF. The CDR3 bases are TGTGCCTGTGACACCGTACCTACTGGGGGATCGGACACCGATAAACCCATCTTT.

This chain uses TRDV2 with TRDJ1, with 9 positions matching TRDD3. This CDR3 is built from 17 residues. The V segment lost 3 bases and the J segment 0 bases; nucleotides outside the gene matches: 10. Germline values: CDR1 GEAIGNYY, CDR2 EKD. This CDR3 reads CACDPISTGGNTDKLIF. The CDR3 DNA follows: TGTGCCTGTGACCCCATTAGTACTGGGGGAAACACCGATAAACTCATCTTT.

This clone was seen a handful of times. This DNA's translation differs at residue 19 from TCRdb's protein, which comes from a much larger clone; a read error is likely, and the protein shown is translated from the DNA. V is TRDV2 and J is TRDJ1, with 8 bases that match TRDD3. Germline CDR1 reads GEAIGNYY; CDR2 reads EKD. There are 20 residues in the CDR3. The CDR3 region is CACDTLSGGPPREHFHKLTF. The CDR3 DNA follows: TGTGCCTGTGACACCCTCTCTGGGGGACCCCCCCGAGAACACTTCCATAAACTCACCTTT.

This clone came up a few times. A far larger clone is only one base removed, so a read error is likely. Other DNA sequences in this sample translate to the same CDR3. The chain uses TRDV2 and TRDJ1; possible D gene TRDD3, 5 bases. CDR3 length: 14 amino acids. Germline V gene lookup returns CDR1 GEAIGNYY and CDR2 EKD. The CDR3 here is CACDTVGNTDKLIF. The CDR3 DNA sequence: TGTGCCTGTGACACCGTGGGGAACACCGACAAACTCATCTTT.

A remark on this clone: The protein that TCRdb holds for this DNA derives from a much larger clone and differs from the translated DNA at residue 4, which likely indicates a read error; the protein shown here is translated from the DNA. The V gene is TRDV2, the J gene TRDJ3; 9 bases fit TRDD3. This CDR3 has 18 amino acids. In germline, CDR1 is GEAIGNYY, CDR2 EKD. J lost 3 bases, V lost 5 bases, and 10 bases had no gene match. The CDR3 region is CACGTAGIRDWDTRQMFF. The CDR3 bases are TGTGCCTGTGGCACTGCGGGGATACGCGACTGGGACACCCGACAGATGTTTTTC.